This TCR beta chain was identified in a study of cytomegalovirus exposure and HLA in healthy donors. At the level of the study: The study's early data release held some 85 million unique TCRs from HLA-typed donors.

The CDR3 is 15 residues long. The V end was cut by 4 bases, the J end by 4 bases, with 14 bases between. In germline, CDR1 is ENHRY, CDR2 SYGVKD. On this clone: Its antigen is not known.

Vbeta (60) and Jbeta (13) primers were used in the PCR. The method was immunoSEQ multiplex PCR; TCRdb's version includes in-frame clones alone and lacks a portion of them. Of approximately 190,000 clones detected, around four fifths appear once; the ten largest clones hold 6.5%. Study findings and constraints: Evidence from a later analysis indicated that most CMV-associated TCR beta chains looked HLA-restricted. Reports state that TCR beta sequences accurately predicted most subjects' HLA-A and HLA-B alleles.

The donors were healthy bone marrow donors. The sequence was obtained from a woman in her forties or fifties in good health and CMV-seropositive. The sequenced sample was PBMCs. The chain combines TRBV10-3 with TRBJ2-1; tentative D call: TRBD2 (5 bases). The CDR3 DNA reads as TGTGCCATCAGTGGTGGCCTCCCGGGGTACAATGAGCAGTTCTTC. It codes for CAISGGLPGYNEQFF.